Shown below are 11 T cell receptor beta chains from a single sample sequenced in a study of blood T cells in healthy people across ages. Through a sample-barcoded 5' primer and a J-beta primer mix, a second PCR was run for roughly 7 to 12 cycles. TCRdb fed the 5' RACE reads into MiXCR, producing one record per CDR3 protein. The data show over 1.5 million distinct CDR3 sequences, 40% to 55% seen once. Sequencing was performed on blood. The receptors derive from a woman aged 40 to 50 in good health.

The chain links TRBV7-6 to TRBJ2-5; TRBD2 agrees at 10 bases. CDR1 and CDR2 from the germline V gene are SGHVS and FNYEAQ. This CDR3 has 17 residues. The trim removed 0 bases at V and 4 bases at J, leaving 8 bases unmatched. CDR3 sequence reads: CASSLALSGGALETQYF. The CDR3 nucleotides read TGTGCCAGCAGCTTAGCCCTGAGCGGGGGGGCCTTAGAGACCCAGTACTTC. Complete variable domain (other parts from reference TRBV7-6 and TRBJ2-5): GAGVSQSPRYKVTKRGQDVALRCDPISGHVSLYWYRQALGQGPEFLTYFNYEAQQDKSGLPNDRFSAERPEGSISTLTIQRTEQRDSAMYRCASSLALSGGALETQYFGPGTRLLVL.

The sample holds a few counts of this clonotype. The chain carries TRBV20-1 and TRBJ2-1; D is unresolved. The CDR3 extends over 17 amino acids. Germline loops: CDR1 DFQATT, CDR2 SNEGSKA (reference sequence). V gave up 0 bases and J gave up 0 bases, with 15 bases separating them. Written as DNA, the CDR3 is TGCAGTGCTAGAGATCCGTCTAAGCCCATCTCCTACAATGAGCAGTTCTTC. This codes for CSARDPSKPISYNEQFF.

This clonotype has a handful of counts. The V call is TRBV7-2, the J call TRBJ2-7, with unresolved D. There are 14 residues in the CDR3. CDR1 is SGHTA and CDR2 is FQGNSA in the germline V gene. V was pared by 3 bases and J by 0 bases, with 9 bases between. The CDR3 DNA reads TGTGCCAGCAGCTTCCATTCCACCTCCTACGAGCAGTACTTC. Protein sequence: CASSFHSTSYEQYF.

Concerning this clonotype itself: A much larger clone lies one base from this, so it may be a read error. The V gene is TRBV3-1, the J gene TRBJ2-4; no clear D. CDR1 LGHDT and CDR2 YNNKEL come from the germline V gene (reference sequence). The V gene lost 2 bases and the J gene lost 6 bases, with 2 bases spanning the gap. The length of the CDR3 is 11 residues. DNA of the CDR3: TGTGCCAGCAGCCAACGAAACATTCAGTACTTC. Its translation is CASSQRNIQYF.

V usage is TRBV28 and J usage is TRBJ1-6; D not certain. V dropped 7 bases and J dropped 10 bases, with 20 bases sitting between them. Germline-derived CDR1 and CDR2 are MDHEN and SYDVKM. This CDR3 is built from 15 residues. CDR3 sequence (DNA): TGTGCCAGCACCCACCGGCGGGCAGTAGACTCACCCCTCCACTTT. Translating gives CASTHRRAVDSPLHF.

V usage is TRBV7-2 and J usage is TRBJ1-2; 10 positions agree with TRBD1. The germline CDR1 and CDR2 sequences are SGHTA and FQGNSA. The CDR3 loop spans 13 amino acids. V gave up 5 bases and J gave up 8 bases; unmatched junction bases: 5. CDR3 coding DNA: TGTGCCAGCAGCATCGACAGGGGGCGAGGCTACACCTTC. Amino acid sequence: CASSIDRGRGYTF.

This clonotype came up a few times. V and J are TRBV11-2 and TRBJ2-4; D may be TRBD2 (6 bases). The germline V gene encodes CDR1 SGHAT and CDR2 FQNNGV. The CDR3 is 12 amino acids. V lost 2 bases and J 11 bases, leaving 10 bases between the germline ends. The CDR3 here is CASSLLAGFQYF. CDR3 nucleotide sequence: TGTGCCAGCAGCTTATTGGCGGGATTTCAGTACTTC.

The J gene is TRBJ2-6, the V gene TRBV6-5, with a possible D match to TRBD1 (6 bases). Germline CDR1 MNHEY, CDR2 SVGAGI. The CDR3 is made up of 17 amino acids. V lost 2 bases and J lost 1, with 12 bases in between. The CDR3 DNA sequence: TGTGCCAGCAGTTACGGGACACGTTTTTCTGGGGCCAACGTCCTGACTTTC. It yields the protein CASSYGTRFSGANVLTF.

The rearrangement links TRBV15 to TRBJ2-1; a weak D match, TRBD1 (6 bases). The germline V gene has CDR1 LNHNV and CDR2 YYDKDF (reference sequence). CDR3 length: 16 amino acids. The germline V and J ends were trimmed by 1 base and 4 bases, with 14 bases remaining between them. Here the CDR3 reads CATSRGGFGTYNEQFF. The CDR3 coding sequence is TGTGCCACCAGCAGAGGAGGCTTCGGGACATACAATGAGCAGTTCTTC.

The chain uses TRBV11-2 and TRBJ2-3; D remains ambiguous. Germline CDR1 is SGHAT and CDR2 is FQNNGV. This CDR3 is built from 15 residues. The V end was cut by 2 bases, the J end by 0 bases, with 9 bases between. In DNA, the CDR3 is TGTGCCAGCAGCTTAACGGACGGTAGCACAGATACGCAGTATTTT. It yields the protein CASSLTDGSTDTQYF.

V and J are TRBV12-3 or TRBV12-4 and TRBJ2-4; D possibly uses TRBD1 or TRBD2 (5 bases each). V dropped 3 bases and J dropped 0 bases, with 9 bases sitting between them. This CDR3 region has 15 residues. The CDR3 DNA sequence: TGTGCCAGCAGTTTTCCCGGGGCAGCCAAAAACATTCAGTACTTC. This gives the protein CASSFPGAAKNIQYF.